Following are 25 T cell receptor beta chains from one sample sequenced in a study of T cells in tumors after PD-1 blockade. Profiling relied on immunoSEQ multiplex PCR, and the TCRdb table lists in-frame clones only, not all of them. The sample consists of more than 40,000 clones, around 85% of them appearing once. The sample in question was PBMCs, obtained before anti-PD-1 treatment. The receptors come from a human donor with basal cell carcinoma.

The V gene is TRBV5-1, the J gene TRBJ1-1, with TRBD1 matching over 7 bases. This CDR3 is 16 amino acids long. Germline CDR1 SGHRS, CDR2 YFSETQ. V lost 0 bases, J lost 0 bases, and 5 bases stayed unmatched. CDR3: CASSLEGRGMNTEAFF. The DNA for the CDR3 is TGCGCCAGCAGCTTGGAGGGCAGGGGGATGAACACTGAAGCTTTCTTT. The variable domain in full, with the rest retrieved from reference TRBV5-1 and TRBJ1-1, is KAGVTQTPRYLIKTRGQQVTLSCSPISGHRSVSWYQQTPGQGLQFLFEYFSETQRNKGNFPGRFSGRQFSNSRSEMNVSTLELGDSALYLCASSLEGRGMNTEAFFGQGTRLTVV.

The V and J genes are TRBV7-9 and TRBJ2-1; 12 bases line up with TRBD1. This CDR3 has 16 amino acids. CDR1 is SEHNR, CDR2 FQNEAQ, per germline (reference sequence). The V and J ends lost 1 base and 9 bases, in that order; junction bases with no gene match: 7. The CDR3 region has the DNA TGTGCCAGCAGCTTAGTTGGGACAGGGGGCTTCGGTGAGCAGTTCTTC. It translates to CASSLVGTGGFGEQFF.

The sample holds a few counts of this clone. The chain employs TRBV7-9 and TRBJ2-2; 11 nucleotides line up with TRBD1. Germline CDR1 is SEHNR and CDR2 is FQNEAQ (reference sequence). The CDR3 runs to 15 residues. With 5 bases clipped from V and 7 bases from J, the junction kept 6 bases outside the gene matches. CDR3 DNA: TGTGCCAGCAGCCCGGGACAGGGGGATATCGGGGAGCTGTTTTTT. Its protein is CASSPGQGDIGELFF.

This clone was seen only once. The V gene is TRBV10-3, the J gene TRBJ1-1; D perhaps matches TRBD1 (5 bases). Per germline, CDR1 ENHRY and CDR2 SYGVKD. Deletions cut 0 bases from V and 2 bases from J, with 13 bases between. This CDR3 has 16 amino acids. Here the CDR3 DNA reads TGTGCCATCAGTGAGTCGACGATGACAGTTAACACTGAAGCTTTCTTT. Encoded protein: CAISESTMTVNTEAFF.

This chain connects TRBV7-9 to TRBJ2-7; D might be TRBD1 or TRBD2, each matching 7 bases. The germline V gene has CDR1 SEHNR and CDR2 FQNEAQ (reference sequence). Trimming removed 7 bases at V and 1 base at J, with 14 bases between. CDR3 length: 14 residues. The CDR3 protein is CASKNQGGSYEQYF. For the CDR3, the DNA is TGTGCCAGCAAAAACCAGGGGGGGTCCTACGAGCAGTACTTC.

V is TRBV2 and J is TRBJ1-5; D ambiguous. Deletions cut 6 bases from V and 3 bases from J, with 12 bases between. CDR1 is SNHLY and CDR2 is FYNNEI in the germline V gene. The CDR3 spans 14 residues. CDR3 loop: CASRGDTPNQPQHF. The CDR3 DNA is TGTGCCAGCAGAGGTGACACCCCCAATCAGCCCCAGCATTTT.

This clone has a handful of counts. V and J are TRBV10-1 and TRBJ2-7; D gene uncertain. Deletions cut 3 bases from V and 0 bases from J, with 9 bases between. Germline V CDR1 and CDR2: WNHNN, SYGVQD (reference sequence). The CDR3 has 14 residues. CDR3 in DNA: TGCGCCAGCAGTGACCCCGAGGCCTCCTACGAGCAGTACTTC. Translation: CASSDPEASYEQYF.

V usage is TRBV30 and J usage is TRBJ2-3, with 10 positions matching TRBD2. The ends lost 0 bases at V and 2 bases at J; junction bases unmatched: 2. The CDR3 loop spans 15 amino acids. Germline V lookup: CDR1 GTSNPN, CDR2 SVGIG (reference sequence). The CDR3 reads CAWSVLAGPTDTQYF. The CDR3 DNA follows: TGTGCCTGGAGTGTACTAGCGGGGCCCACAGATACGCAGTATTTT.

V and J are TRBV7-7 and TRBJ2-1, with TRBD2 identical over 10 bases. This CDR3 is 15 amino acids long. Trimming at V came to 4 bases and at J to 6 bases, leaving 6 bases not matched to a gene. Germline-derived CDR1 and CDR2 are SSHAT and FNYEAQ (reference sequence). The CDR3: CASSSERGGPNEQFF. In nucleotides, the CDR3 is TGTGCCAGCAGCTCTGAGCGGGGGGGCCCCAATGAGCAGTTCTTC.

The chain is built from TRBV18 and TRBJ2-3; the D gene is possibly TRBD1 (6 bases). Germline CDR1 KGHSH, CDR2 LQKENI. The CDR3 consists of 15 residues. Trimming pared 2 bases from V and 0 bases from J, leaving 9 bases between. The CDR3 region has the DNA TGTGCCAGCTCACCAGGACAGAGGAGCACAGATACGCAGTATTTT. Amino acid sequence: CASSPGQRSTDTQYF.

This clone was observed once. The chain couples TRBV19 to TRBJ2-3, with 10 bases that match TRBD1. The CDR3 has 15 amino acids. Trimming cost V 7 bases and J 3 bases; bases outside gene matches: 7. Germline V gene data show CDR1 as LNHDA and CDR2 as SQIVND (reference sequence). In DNA, the CDR3 is TGTGCCAGTAAGGGGGGACAGGGGAAGACAGATACGCAGTATTTT. This codes for CASKGGQGKTDTQYF. Using reference TRBV19 and TRBJ2-3 for the parts outside the CDR3, the full variable domain is DGGITQSPKYLFRKEGQNVTLSCEQNLNHDAMYWYRQDPGQGLRLIYYSQIVNDFQKGDIAEGYSVSREKKESFPLTVTSAQKNPTAFYLCASKGGQGKTDTQYFGPGTRLTVL.

This clone was observed a handful of times. CDR3 sequence reads: CASRSTGGGQPQHF. CDR3 nucleotides: TGTGCCAGCAGATCGACAGGGGGCGGGCAGCCCCAGCATTTT. The V and J genes are TRBV7-9 and TRBJ1-5; 10 nucleotides agree with TRBD1. The V and J ends lost 6 bases and 7 bases, in that order; junction bases with no gene match: 6. Looked up from germline, CDR1 is SEHNR and CDR2 is FQNEAQ (reference sequence). CDR3 length equals 14 residues.

The V call is TRBV28, the J call TRBJ1-1; D might be TRBD1 (6 bases). The V end was cut by 5 bases, the J end by 7 bases, with 14 bases between. Germline-derived CDR1 and CDR2 are MDHEN and SYDVKM. This CDR3 contains 13 residues. The chain's CDR3 is CASSRTVLGEAFF. The CDR3, as DNA: TGTGCCAGCAGTCGGACAGTCCTCGGTGAAGCTTTCTTT.

The genes are TRBV30 and TRBJ1-5; no clear D gene. V was clipped by 1 base and J by 4 bases, with 8 bases between them. Germline-derived CDR1 and CDR2 are GTSNPN and SVGIG (reference sequence). The CDR3 runs 13 residues. The CDR3 is CAWSEAGNQPQHF. CDR3 coding DNA: TGTGCCTGGAGTGAGGCGGGGAATCAGCCCCAGCATTTT. The variable domain in full, completed from reference TRBV30 and TRBJ1-5, reads SQTIHQWPATLVQPVGSPLSLECTVEGTSNPNLYWYRQAAGRGLQLLFYSVGIGQISSEVPQNLSASRPQDRQFILSSKKLLLSDSGFYLCAWSEAGNQPQHFGDGTRLSIL.

This rearrangement joins TRBV6-6 to TRBJ1-1; D ambiguous. Trimming shortened V by 7 bases and J by 0 bases, and 3 bases separated the two germline ends. Looked up from germline, CDR1 is MNHNY and CDR2 is SVGAGI (reference sequence). There are 11 residues in the CDR3. CDR3 residues: CASTLNTEAFF. In DNA, the CDR3 is TGTGCCAGCACTTTGAACACTGAAGCTTTCTTT.

This chain connects TRBV5-4 to TRBJ2-7; 7 positions match TRBD1. V lost 0 bases to trimming and J lost 2 bases; unmatched junction nucleotides: 2. The CDR3 has 14 amino acids. Germline CDR1 reads SGHNT; CDR2 reads YYREEE (reference sequence). CDR3 in DNA: TGTGCCAGCAGCTTGGGGGACAGTACCTACGAGCAGTACTTC. Translated: CASSLGDSTYEQYF. Full variable domain (missing parts from reference TRBV5-4 and TRBJ2-7): ETGVTQSPTHLIKTRGQQVTLRCSSQSGHNTVSWYQQALGQGPQFIFQYYREEENGRGNFPPRFSGLQFPNYSSELNVNALELDDSALYLCASSLGDSTYEQYFGPGTRLTVT.

This clone has only a few counts. V usage is TRBV7-6 and J usage is TRBJ2-1; tentatively, D is TRBD1 or TRBD2 (6 bases each). Trimming took off 0 bases at V and 4 bases at J, with 13 bases between the two ends. Germline V gene data show CDR1 as SGHVS and CDR2 as FNYEAQ. This CDR3 region has 16 residues. CDR3 amino acids: CASSLAGGLGYNEQFF. The CDR3 DNA follows: TGTGCCAGCAGCTTAGCCGGGGGCTTAGGTTACAATGAGCAGTTCTTC.

The chain couples TRBV30 to TRBJ2-7; 11 bases line up with TRBD1. Germline loops: CDR1 GTSNPN, CDR2 SVGIG (reference sequence). CDR3 length: 15 amino acids. The V gene end was trimmed by 2 bases and the J gene end by 4 bases; junction bases not matched to a gene: 7. CDR3 protein: CAWSSPGTGGYEQYF. For the CDR3, the DNA is TGTGCCTGGAGTTCCCCCGGGACAGGGGGTTACGAGCAGTACTTC.

The chain links TRBV27 to TRBJ2-7, with D perhaps assigned TRBD1 or TRBD2 (6 bases each). CDR3 size: 16 residues. Trimming left V 4 bases short and J 0 bases short, with 16 bases between. Per germline, CDR1 MNHEY and CDR2 SMNVEV (reference sequence). This chain's CDR3 is CASSSVGGFSSYEQYF. CDR3 coding DNA: TGTGCCAGCAGTTCGGTGGGGGGCTTTAGCTCCTACGAGCAGTACTTC.

CDR3 amino acids: CASSPLGTGTANEQFF. Written as DNA, the CDR3 is TGTGCCAGCAGCCCATTGGGGACAGGGACTGCGAATGAGCAGTTCTTC. The V gene is TRBV4-2, the J gene TRBJ2-1, with 9 bases that match TRBD1. Germline CDR1 and CDR2: LGHNA and YNFKEQ. CDR3 length: 16 amino acids. Trimming removed 4 bases from V and 7 bases from J; junction bases left unmatched: 11.

The chain is built from TRBV10-3 and TRBJ2-7, with 9 bases aligning to TRBD1. The CDR3 consists of 14 residues. With 6 bases clipped from V and 2 bases from J, the junction kept 5 bases outside the gene matches. Germline V CDR1 and CDR2: ENHRY, SYGVKD. The CDR3 DNA is TGTGCCATCAGCTCCGGGACAGGGACCTACGAGCAGTACTTC. It is translated as CAISSGTGTYEQYF.

The chain carries TRBV6-1 and TRBJ2-3; D remains unclear. The CDR3 totals 13 residues. V gave up 3 bases and J gave up 0 bases, with 4 bases separating them. The germline V gene encodes CDR1 MNHNS and CDR2 SASEGT. CDR3: CASSDVSTDTQYF. The CDR3 coding sequence is TGTGCCAGCAGTGACGTCAGCACAGATACGCAGTATTTT.

This chain uses TRBV5-4 with TRBJ1-6; 7 bases align to TRBD1. Unmatched junction bases numbered 4, after V lost 0 bases and J lost 10 bases. The CDR3 runs to 14 residues. The germline V gene has CDR1 SGHNT and CDR2 YYREEE (reference sequence). The CDR3 region has the DNA TGTGCCAGCAGCTTGGGACAGGGCGGGTCACCCCTCCACTTT. Translation: CASSLGQGGSPLHF.

This clone was seen just once. This rearrangement joins TRBV7-9 to TRBJ2-3; the D gene is possibly TRBD1 (5 bases). Germline V lookup: CDR1 SEHNR, CDR2 FQNEAQ (reference sequence). The germline V and J ends were trimmed by 8 bases and 2 bases, with 20 bases remaining between them. CDR3 length: 16 residues. The CDR3 here is CASLPGRQGPTDTQYF. The CDR3, as DNA: TGTGCCAGCTTACCAGGGCGCCAGGGCCCCACAGATACGCAGTATTTT.

This chain links TRBV9 with TRBJ2-3; either TRBD1 or TRBD2 may fit D (7 bases each). The CDR3 is 16 residues long. Per the germline V gene, CDR1 is SGDLS and CDR2 is YYNGEE. V lost 1 base and J lost 3, with 15 bases in between. The DNA for the CDR3 is TGTGCCAGCAGCGTACGGGGGGACAGTGGAACAGATACGCAGTATTTT. Protein: CASSVRGDSGTDTQYF.